This T cell receptor beta chain is drawn from a study of cytomegalovirus exposure and HLA in healthy donors. General study findings and limits: Previously analyzed data showed that most TCR beta V segments were productive at a frequency of about 87% or about 30%. In a later analysis, approximately 18,000 TCR beta sequences were associated with HLA alleles at 0.05 false discovery rate. In a later analysis, V- and J-gene trimming of beta chains associated with a DCLRE1C missense variant, replicated independently. Reports showed the classifier diagnosing cytomegalovirus status with high specificity and sensitivity.

The germline V gene encodes CDR1 MNHEY and CDR2 SVGAGI. Germline trimming cut 5 bases from V and 6 bases from J; bases unmatched to any gene: 6. This CDR3 spans 14 amino acids. Points on this clone: Antigen unknown.

The PCR made use of 60 Vbeta and 13 Jbeta primers. Measured with immunoSEQ multiplex PCR; TCRdb has only the in-frame clones, and not every one. Of around 180,000 clones in the sample, around 77% are singletons; the top ten hold over 2%. The clonotype was recovered from a man in his sixties in good health and CMV-seronegative. The J gene is TRBJ1-5, the V gene TRBV6-5; TRBD1 matches 8 bases. The sequencing input was PBMCs. CDR3 sequence (DNA): TGTGCCAGCAGTAAGACAGGGGAGCTTCAGCCCCAGCATTTT. It yields the protein CASSKTGELQPQHF.